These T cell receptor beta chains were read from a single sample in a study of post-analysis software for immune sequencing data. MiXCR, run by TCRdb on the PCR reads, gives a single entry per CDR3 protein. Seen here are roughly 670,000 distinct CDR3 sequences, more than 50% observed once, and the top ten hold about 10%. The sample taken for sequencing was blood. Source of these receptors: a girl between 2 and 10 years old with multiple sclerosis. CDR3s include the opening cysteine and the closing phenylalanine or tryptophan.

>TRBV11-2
CASALRPGNTEAFF
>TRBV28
CASSLDPSVDEQFF
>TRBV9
CASSVSGQETQYF
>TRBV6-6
CASSHPTGSKETQYF
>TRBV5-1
CASSFVGGPPYEQYF
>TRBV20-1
CSAPPDGMNTEAFF
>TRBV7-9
CASSLTQGGSYEQYF
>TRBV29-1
CSVANQETQYF
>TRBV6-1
CASSEIAGGQSYNEQFF
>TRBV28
CASSEGPTAEAFF
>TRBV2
CASSGLAGLLNEQFF
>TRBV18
CASSLIAGATNEQFF
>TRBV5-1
CASSLAVRGTGELFF
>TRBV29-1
CNVTPAREQFF
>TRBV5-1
CASSTEGGSYNEQFF
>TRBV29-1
CSVDDVTQETQYF
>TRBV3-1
CASSQVRGVPTDTQYF
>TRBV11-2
CASSLDRTLLRGTQYF
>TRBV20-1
CSARDFKAEGRGRNYGYTF
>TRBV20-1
CSARSASPSTDTQYF